Presented here are 25 T cell receptor beta chains from one specimen sequenced in a study of patients and donors after allogeneic stem cell transplantation. TCRdb itself ran the RT-PCR reads through MiXCR, one entry per CDR3 protein. This table holds over 400,000 distinct CDR3 sequences, around 15% found once. Material for sequencing was blood, either unsorted or a sorted T cell fraction (not recorded which). The receptors were gathered from a human donor who was either an allogeneic HSCT recipient or a stem cell or donor lymphocyte infusion donor (not recorded which). It is not recorded whose cells these are; they may come from a transplant donor.

This clonotype was counted between two and nine times. The chain links TRBV25-1 to TRBJ1-6, with D possibly matching TRBD1 (5 bases). The CDR3 consists of 13 residues. With 7 bases removed from V and 7 bases from J, the gap between germline ends came to 11 bases. CDR1 and CDR2 from the germline V gene are MGHDK and SYGVNS. The CDR3 nucleotides are TGTGCCAGCAAAGGCCAGGGAAATTCACCCCTCCACTTT. It codes for CASKGQGNSPLHF.

This clonotype was seen only a few times. The chain has TRBV10-3 and TRBJ1-3; D might be TRBD1 (5 bases). The V end was cut by 6 bases, the J end by 0 bases, with 9 bases between. This CDR3 is 14 amino acids long. The germline V gene has CDR1 ENHRY and CDR2 SYGVKD. DNA of the CDR3: TGTGCCATCAGAGGGACCAGCTCTGGAAACACCATATATTTT. It yields the protein CAIRGTSSGNTIYF.

The V call is TRBV5-1, the J call TRBJ2-5, with D maybe TRBD1 (5 bases). Germline V CDR1 and CDR2: SGHRS, YFSETQ. Trimming stripped 7 bases from V and 1 base from J, with 14 bases between. This CDR3 is built from 14 residues. Written as DNA, the CDR3 is TGCGCCAGCCTCCGTCCAGGGCCCCAAGAGACCCAGTACTTC. It translates to CASLRPGPQETQYF.

Many counts were recorded for this clonotype. The chain uses TRBV12-3 or TRBV12-4 and TRBJ2-1; the D is unclear. This CDR3 comprises 15 residues. The germline V and J ends were trimmed by 3 bases and 7 bases, with 16 bases remaining between them. CDR3 sequence reads: CASSFIRKKNNEQFF. Here the CDR3 DNA reads TGTGCCAGCAGTTTTATACGGAAAAAGAATAATGAGCAGTTCTTC.

There are a few counts of this clonotype. The J gene is TRBJ2-3, the V gene TRBV5-1; 9 bases map to TRBD1. J lost 5 bases, V lost 3 bases, and 10 bases had no gene match. CDR1 is SGHRS and CDR2 is YFSETQ in the germline V gene. The CDR3 is made up of 16 amino acids. The chain's CDR3 is CASSSPGTGTGDTQYF. The DNA for the CDR3 is TGCGCCAGCAGCTCACCCGGGACAGGGACGGGAGATACGCAGTATTTT.

The chain is built from TRBV11-3 and TRBJ1-2; 11 bases match TRBD1. The junction had 3 bases not matched to a gene; V was cut back by 5 bases and J by 4 bases. The CDR3 has 14 residues. Germline loops: CDR1 SGHNT, CDR2 YENEEA. The CDR3 DNA is TGTGCCAGCAGCCGGGACAGGGGGGCCTATGGCTACACCTTC. Translating gives CASSRDRGAYGYTF.

The table lists this clonotype with many counts. The genes are TRBV4-1 and TRBJ2-3; TRBD2 matches 8 bases. Germline loops: CDR1 MGHRA, CDR2 YSYEKL. CDR3 length: 16 residues. Trimming took 2 bases from V and 0 from J; bases not matched to a gene: 4. The DNA for the CDR3 is TGCGCCAGCAGCCAATTAACGGGGGGGAGCACAGATACGCAGTATTTT. Protein: CASSQLTGGSTDTQYF.

V and J are TRBV5-6 and TRBJ2-2; D ambiguous. Germline V gene data show CDR1 as SGHDT and CDR2 as YYEEEE. V was shortened by 2 bases and J by 4 bases, with 15 bases between the two germline ends. The CDR3 contains 16 residues. The CDR3 loop reads CASSFPPHIRTGELFF. The CDR3 DNA reads as TGTGCCAGCAGCTTTCCCCCGCATATTCGCACCGGGGAGCTGTTTTTT.

This clonotype showed up just a few times. The J gene is TRBJ2-6, the V gene TRBV5-1, with D tentatively TRBD1 (5 bases). Between the trimmed V and J ends, which lost 1 base and 2 bases, there was a span of 13 bases. Germline loops: CDR1 SGHRS, CDR2 YFSETQ. The CDR3 consists of 17 residues. The CDR3 spells CASSLRRQGTGANVLTF. Written as DNA, the CDR3 is TGCGCCAGCAGCTTGCGTAGGCAGGGTACTGGGGCCAACGTCCTGACTTTC. Full variable domain (missing parts from reference TRBV5-1 and TRBJ2-6): KAGVTQTPRYLIKTRGQQVTLSCSPISGHRSVSWYQQTPGQGLQFLFEYFSETQRNKGNFPGRFSGRQFSNSRSEMNVSTLELGDSALYLCASSLRRQGTGANVLTFGAGSRLTVL.

This clonotype occurred a few times. This chain connects TRBV11-3 to TRBJ2-2; D is unresolved. Deletions cut 1 base from V and 9 bases from J, with 6 bases between. The germline V gene encodes CDR1 SGHNT and CDR2 YENEEA. This CDR3 spans 12 amino acids. CDR3 sequence (DNA): TGTGCCAGCAGCTTAGGAAGCCGGGAGCTGTTTTTT. This translates into CASSLGSRELFF.

The chain links TRBV10-3 to TRBJ2-1; no firm D call. This CDR3 is 12 amino acids long. The germline gives CDR1 ENHRY, CDR2 SYGVKD. V lost 4 bases and J lost 4, with 5 bases in between. The CDR3 region has the DNA TGTGCCATCAGTGGGACGTACAATGAGCAGTTCTTC. Translation gives CAISGTYNEQFF.

This clonotype was seen many times. The rearrangement joins TRBV12-3 or TRBV12-4 to TRBJ2-7; D remains ambiguous. The length of the CDR3 is 12 residues. Trimming shortened V by 3 bases and J by 2 bases, and 5 bases separated the two germline ends. The CDR3 spells CASSFGAYEQYF. CDR3 coding DNA: TGTGCCAGCAGTTTTGGAGCCTACGAGCAGTACTTC.

This clonotype was observed a few times. The genes are TRBV11-2 and TRBJ2-1; a weak D match, TRBD2 (5 bases). Germline V lookup: CDR1 SGHAT, CDR2 FQNNGV. The V end lost 1 base, the J end lost 4 bases, and 20 bases lay between the germline ends. The CDR3 has 18 amino acids. The CDR3 reads CASSLGASGWPLYNEQFF. The CDR3 DNA follows: TGTGCCAGCAGCTTAGGGGCGTCGGGATGGCCCCTTTACAATGAGCAGTTCTTC.

This clonotype occurred many times. This chain links TRBV5-6 with TRBJ2-1, with D possibly matching TRBD1 (5 bases). Germline CDR1 reads SGHDT; CDR2 reads YYEEEE. V was clipped by 2 bases and J by 5 bases, with 14 bases between them. This CDR3 region has 15 residues. Written as DNA, the CDR3 is TGTGCCAGCAGCTTCAAGGGGAAAGTCGACAATGAGCAGTTCTTC. Translated: CASSFKGKVDNEQFF. The complete variable domain, with remaining parts taken from reference TRBV5-6 and TRBJ2-1, reads DAGVTQSPTHLIKTRGQQVTLRCSPKSGHDTVSWYQQALGQGPQFIFQYYEEEERQRGNFPDRFSGHQFPNYSSELNVNALLLGDSALYLCASSFKGKVDNEQFFGPGTRLTVL.

The J gene is TRBJ2-5, the V gene TRBV4-3; 7 bases fit TRBD2. V shed 1 base, J shed 2 bases, and the junction held 7 bases outside the gene matches. The CDR3 loop spans 16 amino acids. Germline-derived CDR1 and CDR2 are LGHNA and YSLEER. In nucleotides, the CDR3 is TGCGCCAGCAGCCAAGGAGGGCGGGGGAGGCAAGAGACCCAGTACTTC. This translates into CASSQGGRGRQETQYF.

This sequence joins TRBV28 and TRBJ2-7; TRBD1 matches 11 bases. Germline trimming cut 6 bases from V and 2 bases from J; bases unmatched to any gene: 3. Per the germline V gene, CDR1 is MDHEN and CDR2 is SYDVKM. The CDR3 contains 14 residues. The CDR3 protein is CASRGTGGTYEQYF. The CDR3 bases are TGTGCCAGCAGGGGGACAGGGGGGACCTACGAGCAGTACTTC.

The table lists this clonotype with many counts. The chain has TRBV7-9 and TRBJ1-1; D gene ambiguous. The ends were cut back, 5 bases at V and 11 bases at J, with 12 bases in the middle. CDR3 length: 11 residues. CDR1 and CDR2 from the germline V gene are SEHNR and FQNEAQ (reference sequence). The CDR3 loop reads CASSQGLRAFF. DNA of the CDR3: TGTGCCAGCAGCCAAGGCCTGAGGGCTTTCTTT.

This clonotype was observed at least ten times. The rearrangement links TRBV4-3 to TRBJ1-1, with TRBD1 identical over 7 bases. V was clipped by 0 bases and J by 4 bases; unmatched bases: 8. CDR1 is LGHNA and CDR2 is YSLEER in the germline V gene. CDR3 length equals 16 residues. The CDR3 DNA reads as TGCGCCAGCAGCCAAGAAGTCGACAGGGCAGGCACTGAAGCTTTCTTT. As protein: CASSQEVDRAGTEAFF.

This clonotype has just a few counts. The V gene is TRBV5-1, the J gene TRBJ1-1; possible D gene TRBD1, 6 bases. V shed 2 bases and J shed 6 bases, with 14 bases lying between them. The CDR3 spans 14 residues. CDR1 is SGHRS, CDR2 YFSETQ, per germline. Here the CDR3 DNA reads TGCGCCAGCAGCTTTGACAGGAGGGGCGCTGAAGCTTTCTTT. It codes for CASSFDRRGAEAFF.

This clonotype was recorded a few times. The J gene is TRBJ1-2, the V gene TRBV20-1, with TRBD1 as a possible D gene (6 bases). Trimming pared 5 bases from V and 6 bases from J, leaving 16 bases between. The CDR3 covers 13 residues. Germline CDR1 DFQATT, CDR2 SNEGSKA (reference sequence). CDR3 sequence (DNA): TGCAGTGCTGCGACACAGGGTCGGGATGGCTACACCTTC. It codes for CSAATQGRDGYTF.

This clonotype was picked up a small number of times. The genes are TRBV5-6 and TRBJ2-1; D assignment may be TRBD1 or TRBD2 (5 bases each). V dropped 4 bases and J dropped 10 bases, with 18 bases sitting between them. The CDR3 length is 14 residues. Germline V gene data show CDR1 as SGHDT and CDR2 as YYEEEE. The CDR3: CASSEPGPLEEQFF. As DNA, the CDR3 is TGTGCCAGCAGCGAGCCGGGACCTTTAGAGGAGCAGTTCTTC.

The rearrangement joins TRBV20-1 to TRBJ1-2; D unclear. Germline V lookup: CDR1 DFQATT, CDR2 SNEGSKA (reference sequence). V was shortened by 0 bases and J by 2 bases, with 13 bases between the two germline ends. This CDR3 spans 15 amino acids. CDR3 sequence (DNA): TGCAGTGCTAGAGATCCGGTGTACCTCAACTATGGCTACACCTTC. Translated: CSARDPVYLNYGYTF.

This clonotype was seen a handful of times. The V call is TRBV18, the J call TRBJ1-2; 10 bases are a match to TRBD1. The junction had 10 bases not matched to a gene; V was cut back by 4 bases and J by 5 bases. Germline V gene sequence: CDR1 KGHSH, CDR2 LQKENI. CDR3 length: 16 amino acids. CDR3 region: CASSRDTGTGAYGYTF. As DNA, the CDR3 is TGTGCCAGCTCACGAGATACCGGGACAGGGGCTTATGGCTACACCTTC.

This clonotype was counted a few times. The CDR3 DNA reads TGCGCCAGCAGCCAACGACAGGGAGGCGGCACTGAAGCTTTCTTT. This codes for CASSQRQGGGTEAFF. This chain connects TRBV5-1 to TRBJ1-1; 7 bases map to TRBD1. Germline CDR1 reads SGHRS; CDR2 reads YFSETQ. The CDR3 is made up of 15 amino acids. With V trimmed by 4 bases and J by 4 bases, 10 bases remained unmatched. Full variable domain (outside the CDR3, taken from reference TRBV5-1 and TRBJ1-1): KAGVTQTPRYLIKTRGQQVTLSCSPISGHRSVSWYQQTPGQGLQFLFEYFSETQRNKGNFPGRFSGRQFSNSRSEMNVSTLELGDSALYLCASSQRQGGGTEAFFGQGTRLTVV.

This clonotype was seen a handful of times. The chain links TRBV20-1 to TRBJ1-4; D gene unclear. The CDR3 has 13 amino acids. Trimming removed 6 bases at V and 7 bases at J, with 15 bases between. From germline, CDR1 is DFQATT and CDR2 SNEGSKA (reference sequence). CDR3 nucleotides: TGCAGTGCCCAACCGACCCTGGGTGAAAAACTGTTTTTT. It encodes CSAQPTLGEKLFF.